This T cell receptor beta chain was observed in a study of blood T cell repertoires in COVID-19 (TCRdb year 2020). For the wider study: Collaborator samples came from the United States, Italy and Spain and covered acute and convalescent phases of COVID-19. The prospective study material was composed of cDNA or gDNA derived from T cells, B-cell-depleted T cells, or PBMCs. The dataset comprised deeply sampled blood TCRbeta repertoires from subjects exposed to, actively infected with, or recovered from COVID-19. A freely available public database, intended as a resource for researchers studying the immune response to SARS-CoV-2, is where the repertoires were released. The samples were drawn from the first 160 participants of the ongoing ImmuneRACE study and from some 1,300 subjects provided by 6 global collaborators. Nearly every sample came with metadata listing a de-identified subject ID, COVID-19 status, age in years and sex. HLA class I and class II types, where available, came from metadata supplied by the sample provider rather than from assay-based typing. Overall study outcomes, separate from this receptor: How much clinical and demographic metadata was included differed by source and by participant, and the metadata was provided uncurated.

For CDR1 and CDR2, the germline V gene lists KGHSH and LQKENI. From V the trimming removes 4 bases and from J it removes 5 bases, while the gene matches leave 3 bases of the junction unaccounted for. The CDR3 sequence holds 15 residues, the cysteine and phenylalanine included. CDR3 DNA is the only sequence kept; it has 45 bases, read in frame from the first base. The immunoSEQ Assay, a bias-controlled multiplex PCR, was used to amplify TCRbeta CDR3 regions from genomic DNA. In the original analysis: Within the assay, amplification of reference gene primers was used to estimate how many nucleated cells each sample contained. To quantify the absolute abundance of each unique TCRbeta CDR3 rearrangement, sequence reads were collapsed and filtered. For each sample, productive Simpson clonality was calculated by taking the square root of Simpson's diversity index across productive rearrangements. Not all clones reach the TCRdb copy of this immuneACCESS table, which keeps in-frame sequences only. Checked studies attribute under half of the gap to unresolved V genes and leave the rest unexplained. Clone size and V and J calls were adopted from that table, with D and trimming inferred from the DNA. This sample gives approximately 110,000 clones in total; over 65% of them show up just once. The ten most abundant clones make up more than 0.75% of the sample.

As for this clone: The specificity of this receptor is unknown. Per-base quality was not reported, and no clone a single base away is much larger than it.

The collaborating institutions used their own protocols to collect whole blood in K2EDTA tubes. For TCRbeta analysis, collaborators shipped samples in one of three forms: frozen whole blood, isolated PBMCs, or DNA extracted from either of those sample types. The receptor comes from a human donor with acute or convalescent COVID-19. The donor label of this sample is uncertain. The source material was peripheral blood. The V gene is TRBV18 and the J gene is TRBJ2-1; 12 central bases correspond to TRBD2. The CDR3 loop reads CASSRLAGADNEQFF. The nucleotide sequence is given as TGTGCCAGCTCACGACTAGCGGGGGCCGACAATGAGCAGTTCTTC.